One sample yielded the 23 T cell receptor beta chains listed below, sequenced in a study of T-cell reconstitution after alpha-beta-depleted transplantation in children. Unique molecular identifiers tagged the TCRbeta library. MiXCR was run by TCRdb on the PCR reads, yielding one entry per CDR3 protein. The sample has almost 250,000 distinct CDR3 sequences, over 20% seen once. The sequenced sample was PBMCs, obtained before TCRalphabeta/CD19-depleted stem cell transplant. The receptors originated from a girl between 2 and 10 years old with Fanconi anemia, due to receive a stem cell transplant.

V usage is TRBV20-1 and J usage is TRBJ1-2; unclear D gene. The CDR3 length is 14 residues. Trimming shortened V by 3 bases and J by 0 bases, and 11 bases separated the two germline ends. Germline CDR1 DFQATT, CDR2 SNEGSKA (reference sequence). CDR3 DNA sequence: TGCAGTGCTAGCCCCTCGGCAGCTAACTATGGCTACACCTTC. Protein product: CSASPSAANYGYTF.

This clonotype has a handful of counts. The rearrangement joins TRBV29-1 to TRBJ2-7; possibly TRBD2 for D (6 bases). The CDR3 runs to 13 residues. Trimming cost V 4 bases and J 0 bases, with 10 bases left between them. Per germline, CDR1 SQVTM and CDR2 ANQGSEA. The CDR3 region has the DNA TGCAGCGTTGGCGGCGGGGTCTCCTACGAGCAGTACTTC. It codes for CSVGGGVSYEQYF.

This clonotype was recorded at least ten times. The DNA for the CDR3 is TGCAGTGCTAGAGGTCGACTAGCGGGAGTTCACCCCGAGCAGTTCTTC. Amino acid sequence: CSARGRLAGVHPEQFF. V usage is TRBV20-1 and J usage is TRBJ2-1, with 12 bases identical to TRBD2. Trimming cost V 1 base and J 10 bases; bases outside gene matches: 11. Germline-derived CDR1 and CDR2 are DFQATT and SNEGSKA (reference sequence). The CDR3 is made up of 16 amino acids.

The chain combines TRBV4-1 with TRBJ2-1, with 14 bases matching TRBD2. Trimming cost V 2 bases and J 10 bases; bases outside gene matches: 10. Germline lookup yields CDR1 MGHRA and CDR2 YSYEKL. This CDR3 spans 17 amino acids. CDR3 amino acids: CASSQLNPGLAGVEQFF. The CDR3 nucleotides read TGCGCCAGCAGCCAACTAAATCCGGGACTAGCGGGAGTGGAGCAGTTCTTC.

The CDR3: CASTRTGTPYNEQFF. The CDR3 DNA reads as TGCGCCAGCACCCGGACAGGTACTCCCTACAATGAGCAGTTCTTC. The chain links TRBV5-1 to TRBJ2-1, with 7 bases aligning to TRBD1. Germline loops: CDR1 SGHRS, CDR2 YFSETQ. After removal of 6 bases from V and 2 bases from J, the junction contained 8 bases not matched to a gene. CDR3 size: 15 residues.

V and J are TRBV12-3 or TRBV12-4 and TRBJ2-7; TRBD1 or TRBD2 may be the D gene (5 bases each). V dropped 6 bases and J dropped 7 bases, with 13 bases sitting between them. This CDR3 is 12 amino acids long. The CDR3 loop reads CASRGRGVEQYF. In DNA, the CDR3 is TGTGCCAGCAGGGGGAGAGGGGTGGAGCAGTACTTC.

This clonotype was seen ten or more times. V gene TRBV20-1 combines with J gene TRBJ1-6; D is unclear. V gave up 0 bases and J gave up 5 bases, with 14 bases separating them. CDR3 length: 16 residues. The germline V gene encodes CDR1 DFQATT and CDR2 SNEGSKA (reference sequence). The CDR3 is CSARDPSTRDNSPLHF. CDR3 DNA: TGCAGTGCTAGAGATCCCAGTACGAGGGATAATTCACCCCTCCACTTT.

This clonotype was counted between two and nine times. The chain employs TRBV25-1 and TRBJ2-7, with TRBD2 matching 11 bases. Germline lookup yields CDR1 MGHDK and CDR2 SYGVNS. The V gene end was trimmed by 4 bases and the J gene end by 0 bases; junction bases not matched to a gene: 5. CDR3 size: 16 residues. DNA for the CDR3: TGTGCCAGCAGTGCGGTAGCGGGAGGGCCCTCCTACGAGCAGTACTTC. It codes for CASSAVAGGPSYEQYF.

This clonotype appeared many times. V gene TRBV9 combines with J gene TRBJ2-7, with 9 bases matching TRBD2. From germline, CDR1 is SGDLS and CDR2 YYNGEE. The CDR3 spans 14 residues. Trimming at V came to 0 bases and at J to 3 bases, leaving 1 base not matched to a gene. CDR3 coding DNA: TGTGCCAGCAGCGTAGGTAGCGGGGGCTACGAGCAGTACTTC. This encodes CASSVGSGGYEQYF.

This clonotype was counted many times. The chain has TRBV25-1 and TRBJ2-1; 10 positions match TRBD1. Germline V gene data show CDR1 as MGHDK and CDR2 as SYGVNS. This CDR3 is 15 amino acids long. J was trimmed by 8 bases and V by 6 bases; bases with no gene match: 10. As DNA, the CDR3 is TGTGCCAGCAGCGGTACCGGGACAGGGGTCGATGAGCAGTTCTTC. The encoded protein is CASSGTGTGVDEQFF.

The rearrangement joins TRBV10-1 to TRBJ2-3; D uncertain. Deletions cut 4 bases from V and 2 bases from J, with 7 bases between. The CDR3 spans 13 residues. CDR1 is WNHNN and CDR2 is SYGVQD in the germline V gene (reference sequence). CDR3: CASSAVSTDTQYF. Written as DNA, the CDR3 is TGCGCCAGCAGTGCAGTATCCACAGATACGCAGTATTTT.

The rearrangement joins TRBV3-1 to TRBJ2-3; D not resolved. Germline V gene lookup returns CDR1 LGHDT and CDR2 YNNKEL (reference sequence). This CDR3 has 14 amino acids. V was cut by 3 bases and J by 3 bases, with 10 bases left in between. As DNA, the CDR3 is TGTGCCAGCAGCCATGGGGAAGGAACAGATACGCAGTATTTT. Protein sequence: CASSHGEGTDTQYF.

This clonotype was observed many times. The V gene is TRBV20-1, the J gene TRBJ2-2, with D unresolved. The CDR3 is made up of 16 amino acids. The V end lost 3 bases, the J end lost 3 bases, and 17 bases lay between the germline ends. The germline gives CDR1 DFQATT, CDR2 SNEGSKA (reference sequence). The CDR3 nucleotides are TGCAGTGCTAGTTTGAAATTCGCGTTGGACACCGGGGAGCTGTTTTTT. Translation: CSASLKFALDTGELFF.

The chain has TRBV18 and TRBJ2-3; no clear D gene. The CDR3 covers 15 residues. V was pared by 2 bases and J by 2 bases, with 11 bases between. Germline CDR1 is KGHSH and CDR2 is LQKENI. The CDR3 bases are TGTGCCAGCTCACCAGAGCGCGTAGTCACAGATACGCAGTATTTT. Protein sequence: CASSPERVVTDTQYF.

This clonotype appeared many times. The V and J genes are TRBV6-1 and TRBJ2-5; no firm D call. V was clipped by 0 bases and J by 7 bases, with 12 bases between them. This CDR3 has 14 amino acids. Looked up from germline, CDR1 is MNHNS and CDR2 is SASEGT. The CDR3: CASSEATQRPTQYF. The CDR3 nucleotides are TGTGCCAGCAGTGAAGCAACACAGAGGCCGACCCAGTACTTC.

The V call is TRBV7-2, the J call TRBJ1-3; TRBD1 matches at 7 bases. CDR1 SGHTA and CDR2 FQGNSA come from the germline V gene. The CDR3 is 14 residues long. With 0 bases clipped from V and 7 bases from J, the junction kept 3 bases outside the gene matches. The CDR3 here is CASSLAGGGNTIYF. Written as DNA, the CDR3 is TGTGCCAGCAGCTTAGCAGGGGGCGGGAACACCATATATTTT.

This clonotype turned up a few times. The rearrangement uses TRBV10-3 and TRBJ2-2, with 8 bases fitting TRBD1. Trimming cost V 6 bases and J 0 bases; bases outside gene matches: 6. Germline-derived CDR1 and CDR2 are ENHRY and SYGVKD. The CDR3 extends over 16 amino acids. CDR3 sequence: CAISPTGGPNTGELFF. The CDR3 nucleotides are TGTGCCATCAGCCCAACAGGGGGGCCGAACACCGGGGAGCTGTTTTTT.

This clonotype was seen only a few times. The chain links TRBV29-1 to TRBJ2-1; TRBD2 matches 9 bases. Germline CDR1 is SQVTM and CDR2 is ANQGSEA. The CDR3 has 14 amino acids. The V gene end was trimmed by 7 bases and the J gene end by 0 bases; junction bases not matched to a gene: 4. DNA of the CDR3: TGCAGCGGACTAGCGGACCCCTCCTACAATGAGCAGTTCTTC. As protein: CSGLADPSYNEQFF.

This chain links TRBV29-1 with TRBJ2-1; 10 positions match TRBD1. CDR1 is SQVTM, CDR2 ANQGSEA, per germline. The V gene end was trimmed by 6 bases and the J gene end by 5 bases; junction bases not matched to a gene: 16. The CDR3 contains 17 residues. The CDR3 is CSVDGTGESSEDNEQFF. CDR3 coding DNA: TGCAGCGTCGATGGGACAGGGGAGTCTAGCGAAGACAATGAGCAGTTCTTC.

This clonotype was seen only a few times. The V gene is TRBV25-1, the J gene TRBJ2-5; D remains ambiguous. Trimming removed 1 base from V and 4 bases from J, with 7 bases in between. Germline V gene sequence: CDR1 MGHDK, CDR2 SYGVNS. The CDR3 length is 13 residues. This CDR3 is CASSELHRETQYF. In DNA, the CDR3 is TGTGCCAGCAGTGAATTGCACAGAGAGACCCAGTACTTC. The full variable domain, in which reference TRBV25-1 and TRBJ2-5 provide the parts outside the CDR3, is EADIYQTPRYLVIGTGKKITLECSQTMGHDKMYWYQQDPGMELHLIHYSYGVNSTEKGDLSSESTVSRIRTEHFPLTLESARPSHTSQYLCASSELHRETQYFGPGTRLLVL.

The chain links TRBV20-1 to TRBJ2-7; 14 nucleotides agree with TRBD2. This CDR3 region has 14 residues. Germline V lookup: CDR1 DFQATT, CDR2 SNEGSKA (reference sequence). Trimming removed 6 bases from V and 5 bases from J; junction bases left unmatched: 6. CDR3 in amino acids: CSAQTSGGGDEQYF. In DNA form, the CDR3 reads TGCAGTGCCCAGACTAGCGGGGGGGGCGACGAGCAGTACTTC.

This clonotype was observed many times. This chain uses TRBV12-3 or TRBV12-4 with TRBJ2-7, with D perhaps TRBD1 (6 bases). The CDR3 is 14 amino acids. V lost 2 bases, J lost 4 bases, and 12 bases lay in between. CDR3 protein: CASSLTDSWYEQYF. The CDR3 nucleotides are TGTGCCAGCAGTTTAACGGACAGCTGGTACGAGCAGTACTTC.

The sample holds a few counts of this clonotype. This chain connects TRBV28 to TRBJ1-5; D is undetermined. Per the germline V gene, CDR1 is MDHEN and CDR2 is SYDVKM. Trimming left V 6 bases short and J 1 base short, with 19 bases between. The CDR3 runs to 17 residues. This CDR3 reads CASRSPNGIGSNQPQHF. The CDR3, as DNA: TGTGCCAGCAGATCACCCAACGGGATTGGGAGCAATCAGCCCCAGCATTTT.